Sequencing of this T cell receptor (beta chain) was carried out in a study of T-cell reconstitution after alpha-beta-depleted transplantation in children. The germline V gene encodes CDR1 SGHRS and CDR2 YFSETQ. This CDR3 has 13 residues. V was pared by 4 bases and J by 0 bases, with 5 bases between. This clonotype appeared a few times. Its specificity is not known. TCRbeta library construction was performed incorporating unique molecular identifiers. One entry per CDR3 protein results from TCRdb running MiXCR on the PCR reads. The profile shows some 440,000 distinct CDR3 sequences, roughly 15% of them singletons. The study, taken as a whole, reports: Reportedly, roughly two months post-transplant, alpha-beta T cells arose from several hundred expanded graft clones. By one year post-transplant, T-cell counts and diversity largely arose from T cells that were newly produced. The high TCRbeta diversity at day 60 in some patients came from surviving recipient T cells and thymic progenitors.

The specimen comprised PBMCs, mostly from graft donor cells, sampled 360 days after TCRalphabeta/CD19-depleted stem cell transplant. The sequence came from a boy in the first two years of life who had a stem cell transplant for Wiskott-Aldrich syndrome, so the T cells may come from the graft donor. The gene calls are TRBV5-1 and TRBJ1-5; D call uncertain. The DNA for the CDR3 is TGCGCCAGCAGCACAGATAGCAATCAGCCCCAGCATTTT. This sequence encodes CASSTDSNQPQHF. Full variable domain (missing parts from reference TRBV5-1 and TRBJ1-5): KAGVTQTPRYLIKTRGQQVTLSCSPISGHRSVSWYQQTPGQGLQFLFEYFSETQRNKGNFPGRFSGRQFSNSRSEMNVSTLELGDSALYLCASSTDSNQPQHFGDGTRLSIL.